Here is one T cell receptor (beta chain) with its context. It has no known antigen specificity. Base qualities are missing; no much larger clone stands one base away. A second Seattle source provided samples from volunteer blood donors who had recovered from COVID-19. Each collaborating institution followed its own protocols to collect whole blood in K2EDTA tubes. Collaborator samples were shipped for TCRbeta analysis as frozen whole blood, isolated PBMCs, or DNA extracted from either sample type. These data originate in a study of blood T cell repertoires in COVID-19 (dated by TCRdb to 2020 to 2022). With regard to the full study: The collaborator samples originated in the United States, Italy and Spain and spanned the acute and convalescent phases of COVID-19. The prospective study material was composed of cDNA or gDNA derived from T cells, B-cell-depleted T cells, or PBMCs. Subjects who had been exposed to COVID-19, were actively infected with it, or had recovered from it provided the deeply sampled blood TCRbeta repertoires that made up the dataset. The repertoires were released in a freely available public database intended as a resource for research on the immune response to SARS-CoV-2. The samples were drawn from two sources: the first 160 participants of the ongoing ImmuneRACE study, and 1,200 or so subjects contributed by 6 global collaborators. The sample metadata nearly always contained a de-identified subject ID, COVID-19 status, age in years and sex. Where available, HLA class I and class II types were taken from metadata supplied by the sample provider and were not determined by assay-based typing. General findings and caveats noted by the study authors: Clinical and demographic metadata were provided uncurated, with the amount varying by source and participant.

V loses 1 base of germline sequence and J loses 1 base, and the interval between the two ends is 5 bases. CDR1 and CDR2 are drawn from the germline V gene: SGHRS, YFSETQ. The CDR3 sequence holds 13 residues, the cysteine and phenylalanine included. Solely the CDR3 DNA is kept, with 39 bases framed from the first base. TCRbeta CDR3 regions were amplified from genomic DNA using the immunoSEQ Assay, a bias-controlled multiplex PCR. Per the source publication's procedure: The number of nucleated cells in each sample was estimated from the amplification of reference gene primers within the assay. To quantify the absolute abundance of each unique TCRbeta CDR3 rearrangement, sequence reads were collapsed and filtered. For each sample, productive Simpson clonality was calculated by taking the square root of Simpson's diversity index across productive rearrangements. TCRdb retrieved this table from immuneACCESS and kept in-frame rearrangements only. Not all clones are present; in checked studies, unresolved V genes account for under half, and no reason is known for the remainder. V and J calls and clone size are those listed in that table; D and trimming were worked out from the DNA. Present in this sample are around 280,000 clones, 75% to 90% of which were seen just once. The top ten clones comprise approximately 2% of the sample.

The sequencing input was peripheral blood. The receptor chain draws on TRBV5-1 and TRBJ1-1; the D gene identity is not certain. The sequence derives from a woman in her 30s who had recovered from COVID-19. This receptor carries the CDR3 CASSLTGNTEAFF. In nucleotides, the sequence is TGCGCCAGCAGCTTGACGGGGAACACTGAAGCTTTCTTT.